This T cell receptor beta chain was recovered during a study of human CD8 memory T cell subsets. The study's findings and limits: Effector memory cells lacked the similarly high diversity that stem-like memory and precursor exhausted T cells had.

By UMI-labeled 5' RACE, the TCR beta libraries were made. In the source study's methods: Libraries were built for TCR beta, and each one held between roughly 3,000 and 18,000 functional CDR3 beta clonotypes. With the 5' RACE reads reprocessed, TCRdb shows one record per CDR3 protein and no DNA. Clone size and V and J calls follow TCRdb, not the original study. This table lists more than 15,000 distinct CDR3 sequences. Remarks on this clonotype: Its antigen is not known.

CDR1 and CDR2 from the germline V gene are SGHNT and YENEEA. The CDR3 runs 13 residues. The sample taken for sequencing was CD8+ stem-like memory T cells (TSCM and TCM) sorted from PBMCs. Subset defined: stem-like memory CD8 T cells (TSTEM), CCR7+ PD-1- TIGIT-. The rearrangement uses TRBV11-3 and TRBJ2-7; TCRdb's D gene call, TRBD1, goes unchecked for lack of DNA. The sequence came from a human donor in good health. The CDR3 here is CASSGGGTYEQYF. The variable domain in full, with the rest retrieved from reference TRBV11-3 and TRBJ2-7, is EAGVVQSPRYKIIEKKQPVAFWCNPISGHNTLYWYLQNLGQGPELLIRYENEEAVDDSQLPKDRFSAERLKGVDSTLKIQPAELGDSAVYLCASSGGGTYEQYFGPGTRLTVT.